This TCR beta chain was sequenced during a study of STAT5B mutations in CD4+ large granular lymphocyte leukemia. Trimming cost V 1 base and J 4 bases, with 14 bases left between them. The CDR3 consists of 15 residues. Germline loops: CDR1 SGHRS, CDR2 YFSETQ. Clones were read by immunoSEQ multiplex PCR, and TCRdb kept only the in-frame ones, dropping some. Of just over 25,000 clones listed, approximately 81% were seen once; the top ten hold 0.3% to 0.35%. Material for sequencing was CD4+ T cells from blood buffy coats. The chain couples TRBV5-1 to TRBJ1-1, with D perhaps matching TRBD1 (5 bases). The clonotype originates from a human donor in good health. The CDR3 sequence is CASSLSRVGGTEAFF. The CDR3 DNA sequence: TGCGCCAGCAGCTTGTCCAGGGTAGGAGGCACTGAAGCTTTCTTT. Filled out from reference TRBV5-1 and TRBJ1-1, the complete variable domain reads KAGVTQTPRYLIKTRGQQVTLSCSPISGHRSVSWYQQTPGQGLQFLFEYFSETQRNKGNFPGRFSGRQFSNSRSEMNVSTLELGDSALYLCASSLSRVGGTEAFFGQGTRLTVV.